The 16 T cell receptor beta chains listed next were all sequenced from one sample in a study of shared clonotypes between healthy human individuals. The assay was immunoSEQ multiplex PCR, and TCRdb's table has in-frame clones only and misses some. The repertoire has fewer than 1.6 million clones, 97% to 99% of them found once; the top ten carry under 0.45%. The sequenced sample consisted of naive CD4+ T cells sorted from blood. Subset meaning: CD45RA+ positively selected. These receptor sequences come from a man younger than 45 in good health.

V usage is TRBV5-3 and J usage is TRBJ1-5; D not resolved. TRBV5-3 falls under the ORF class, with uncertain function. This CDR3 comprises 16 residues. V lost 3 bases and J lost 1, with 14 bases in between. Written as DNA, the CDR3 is TGTGCCAGAAGCTCTTCTCCGAGGAGGAGCAATCAGCCCCAGCATTTT. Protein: CARSSSPRRSNQPQHF.

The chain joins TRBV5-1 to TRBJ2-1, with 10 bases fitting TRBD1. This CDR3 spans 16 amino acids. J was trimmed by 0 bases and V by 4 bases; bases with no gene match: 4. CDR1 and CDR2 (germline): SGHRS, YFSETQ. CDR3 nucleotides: TGCGCCAGCAGCAGGGGACAGGGGAACTCCTACAATGAGCAGTTCTTC. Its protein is CASSRGQGNSYNEQFF.

In DNA form, the CDR3 reads TGTGCCAGCAGCTTAAGGGCGGGAGGGGAGCAGTTCTTC. Translating it yields CASSLRAGGEQFF. The rearrangement links TRBV11-3 to TRBJ2-1; 9 nucleotides line up with TRBD2. V was pared by 2 bases and J by 10 bases, with 3 bases of the junction left unmatched. CDR3 length equals 13 residues. Germline assignment: CDR1 SGHNT and CDR2 YENEEA.

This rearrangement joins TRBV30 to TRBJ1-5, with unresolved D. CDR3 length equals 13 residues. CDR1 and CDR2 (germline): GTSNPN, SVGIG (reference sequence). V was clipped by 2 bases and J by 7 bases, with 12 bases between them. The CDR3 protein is CAWSNVGRQPQHF. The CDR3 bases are TGTGCCTGGAGTAACGTAGGGCGGCAGCCCCAGCATTTT.

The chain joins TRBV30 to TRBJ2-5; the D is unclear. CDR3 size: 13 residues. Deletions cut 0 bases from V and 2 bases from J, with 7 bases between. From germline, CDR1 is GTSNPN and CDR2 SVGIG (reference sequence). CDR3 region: CAWSVDIQETQYF. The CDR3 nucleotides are TGTGCCTGGAGTGTGGATATACAAGAGACCCAGTACTTC. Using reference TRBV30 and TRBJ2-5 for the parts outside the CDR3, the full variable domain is SQTIHQWPATLVQPVGSPLSLECTVEGTSNPNLYWYRQAAGRGLQLLFYSVGIGQISSEVPQNLSASRPQDRQFILSSKKLLLSDSGFYLCAWSVDIQETQYFGPGTRLLVL.

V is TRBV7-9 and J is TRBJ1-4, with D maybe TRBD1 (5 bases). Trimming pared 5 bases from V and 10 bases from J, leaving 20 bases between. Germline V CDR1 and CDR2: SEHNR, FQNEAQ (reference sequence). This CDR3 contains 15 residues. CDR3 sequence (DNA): TGTGCCAGCAGCCCCGCCGGGGCAGTTTCAGTAAAACTGTTTTTT. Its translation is CASSPAGAVSVKLFF. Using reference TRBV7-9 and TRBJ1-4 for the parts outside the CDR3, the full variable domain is DTGVSQNPRHKITKRGQNVTFRCDPISEHNRLYWYRQTLGQGPEFLTYFQNEAQLEKSRLLSDRFSAERPKGSFSTLEIQRTEQGDSAMYLCASSPAGAVSVKLFFGSGTQLSVL.

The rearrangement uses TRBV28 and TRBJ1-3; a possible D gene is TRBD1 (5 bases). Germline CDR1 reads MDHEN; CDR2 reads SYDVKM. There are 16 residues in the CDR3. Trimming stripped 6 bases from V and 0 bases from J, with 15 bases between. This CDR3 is CASSSPGGDSGNTIYF. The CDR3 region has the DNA TGTGCCAGCAGCTCCCCTGGGGGTGACTCTGGAAACACCATATATTTT.

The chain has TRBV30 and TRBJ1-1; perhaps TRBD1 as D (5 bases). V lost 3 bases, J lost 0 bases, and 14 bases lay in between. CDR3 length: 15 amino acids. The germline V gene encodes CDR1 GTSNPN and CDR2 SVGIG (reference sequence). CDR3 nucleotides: TGTGCCTGGAGAACTCCGGGGGTCTTGAACACTGAAGCTTTCTTT. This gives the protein CAWRTPGVLNTEAFF.

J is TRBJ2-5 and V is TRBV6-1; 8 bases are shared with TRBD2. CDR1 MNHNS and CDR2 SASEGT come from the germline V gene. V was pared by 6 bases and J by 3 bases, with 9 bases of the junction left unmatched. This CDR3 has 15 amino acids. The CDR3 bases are TGTGCCAGCAGCCGAATGGGAGCGGGAGAAGAGACCCAGTACTTC. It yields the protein CASSRMGAGEETQYF.

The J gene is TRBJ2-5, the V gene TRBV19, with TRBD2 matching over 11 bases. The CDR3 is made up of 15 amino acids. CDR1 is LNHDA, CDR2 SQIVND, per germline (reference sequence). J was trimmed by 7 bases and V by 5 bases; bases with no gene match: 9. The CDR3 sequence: CASSLLAGVEGTQYF. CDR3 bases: TGTGCCAGTAGTCTACTAGCGGGAGTTGAAGGGACCCAGTACTTC.

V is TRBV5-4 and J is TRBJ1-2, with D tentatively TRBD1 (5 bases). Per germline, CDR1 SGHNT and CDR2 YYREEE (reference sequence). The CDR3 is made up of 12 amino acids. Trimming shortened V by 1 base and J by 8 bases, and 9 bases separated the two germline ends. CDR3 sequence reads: CASSLLGDGYTF. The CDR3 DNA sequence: TGTGCCAGCAGCTTGTTGGGGGACGGCTACACCTTC.

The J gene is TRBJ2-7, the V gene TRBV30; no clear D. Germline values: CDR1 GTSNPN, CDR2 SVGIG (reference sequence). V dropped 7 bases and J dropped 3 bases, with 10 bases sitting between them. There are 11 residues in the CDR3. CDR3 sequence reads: CAFRLFYEQYF. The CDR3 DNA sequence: TGTGCCTTCCGGTTATTCTACGAGCAGTACTTC.

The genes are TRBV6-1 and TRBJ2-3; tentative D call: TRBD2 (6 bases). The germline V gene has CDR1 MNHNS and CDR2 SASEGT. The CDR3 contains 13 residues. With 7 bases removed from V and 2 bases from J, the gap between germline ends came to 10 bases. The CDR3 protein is CASTRTTTDTQYF. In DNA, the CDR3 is TGTGCCAGCACCAGGACTACCACAGATACGCAGTATTTT.

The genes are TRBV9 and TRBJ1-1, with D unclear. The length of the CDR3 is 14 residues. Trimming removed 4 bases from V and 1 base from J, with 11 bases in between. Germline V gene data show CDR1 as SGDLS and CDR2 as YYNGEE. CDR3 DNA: TGTGCCAGCAGCCCCGCTCAGCAGAACACTGAAGCTTTCTTT. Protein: CASSPAQQNTEAFF.

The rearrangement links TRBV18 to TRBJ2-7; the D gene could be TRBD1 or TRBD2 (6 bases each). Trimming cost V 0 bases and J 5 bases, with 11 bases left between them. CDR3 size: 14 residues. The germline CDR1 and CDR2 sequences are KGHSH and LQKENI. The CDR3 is CASSPPRRGNEQYF. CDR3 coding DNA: TGTGCCAGCTCACCACCGAGGAGGGGGAACGAGCAGTACTTC.

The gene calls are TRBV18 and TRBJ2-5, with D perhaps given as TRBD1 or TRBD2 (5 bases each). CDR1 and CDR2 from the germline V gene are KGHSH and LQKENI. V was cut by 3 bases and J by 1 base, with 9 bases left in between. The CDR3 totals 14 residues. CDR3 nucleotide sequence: TGTGCCAGCTCACCGGGGACGGTCCAAGAGACCCAGTACTTC. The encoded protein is CASSPGTVQETQYF. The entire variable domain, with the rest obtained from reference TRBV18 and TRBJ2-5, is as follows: NAGVMQNPRHLVRRRGQEARLRCSPMKGHSHVYWYRQLPEEGLKFMVYLQKENIIDESGMPKERFSAEFPKEGPSILRIQQVVRGDSAAYFCASSPGTVQETQYFGPGTRLLVL.